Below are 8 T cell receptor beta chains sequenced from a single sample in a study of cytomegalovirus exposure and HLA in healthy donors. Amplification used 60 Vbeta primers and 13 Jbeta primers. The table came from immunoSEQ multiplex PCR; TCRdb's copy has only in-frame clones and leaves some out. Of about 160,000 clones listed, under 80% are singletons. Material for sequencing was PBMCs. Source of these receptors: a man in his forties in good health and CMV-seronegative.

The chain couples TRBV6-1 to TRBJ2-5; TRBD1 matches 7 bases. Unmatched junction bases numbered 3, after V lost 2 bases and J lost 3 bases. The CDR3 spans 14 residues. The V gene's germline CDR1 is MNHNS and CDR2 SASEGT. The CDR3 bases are TGTGCCAGCAGTGAATGGGACAGAGAAGAGACCCAGTACTTC. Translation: CASSEWDREETQYF.

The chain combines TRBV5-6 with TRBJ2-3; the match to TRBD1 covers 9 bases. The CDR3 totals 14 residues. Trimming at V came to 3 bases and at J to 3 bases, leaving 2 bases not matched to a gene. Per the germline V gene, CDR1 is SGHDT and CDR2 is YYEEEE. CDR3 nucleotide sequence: TGTGCCAGCAGCTATGGGACAGGGACAGATACGCAGTATTTT. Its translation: CASSYGTGTDTQYF.

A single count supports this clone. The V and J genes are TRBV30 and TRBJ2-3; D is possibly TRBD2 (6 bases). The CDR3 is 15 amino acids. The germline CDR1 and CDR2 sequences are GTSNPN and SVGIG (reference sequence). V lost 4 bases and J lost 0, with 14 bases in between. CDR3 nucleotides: TGTGCCTGGAATCCTGGGACTCTCAGCACAGATACGCAGTATTTT. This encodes CAWNPGTLSTDTQYF.

This CDR3 reads CASSSSGGLFNEQFF. CDR3 sequence (DNA): TGTGCCAGCAGCTCTAGCGGGGGCCTCTTCAATGAGCAGTTCTTC. V and J are TRBV11-2 and TRBJ2-1; 10 nucleotides match TRBD2. The CDR3 is 15 residues long. V lost 4 bases, J lost 6 bases, and 6 bases stayed unmatched. Germline V CDR1 and CDR2: SGHAT, FQNNGV.

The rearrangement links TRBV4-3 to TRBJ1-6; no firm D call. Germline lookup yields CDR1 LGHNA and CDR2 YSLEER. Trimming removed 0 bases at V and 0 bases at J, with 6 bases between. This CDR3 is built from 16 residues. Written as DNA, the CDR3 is TGCGCCAGCAGCCAAGAGTCTTTCTCCTATAATTCACCCCTCCACTTT. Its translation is CASSQESFSYNSPLHF.

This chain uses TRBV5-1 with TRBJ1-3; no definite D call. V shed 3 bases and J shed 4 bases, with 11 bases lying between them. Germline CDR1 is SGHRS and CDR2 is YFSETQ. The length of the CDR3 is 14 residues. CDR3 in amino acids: CASSSLGTGNTIYF. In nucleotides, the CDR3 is TGCGCCAGCAGCTCCCTTGGTACAGGAAACACCATATATTTT.

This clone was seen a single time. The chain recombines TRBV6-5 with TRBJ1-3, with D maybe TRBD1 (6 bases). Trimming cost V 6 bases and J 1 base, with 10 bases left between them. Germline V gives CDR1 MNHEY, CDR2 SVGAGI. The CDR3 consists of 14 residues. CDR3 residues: CASRQGLSGNTIYF. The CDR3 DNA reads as TGTGCCAGCAGACAGGGTCTTTCTGGAAACACCATATATTTT.

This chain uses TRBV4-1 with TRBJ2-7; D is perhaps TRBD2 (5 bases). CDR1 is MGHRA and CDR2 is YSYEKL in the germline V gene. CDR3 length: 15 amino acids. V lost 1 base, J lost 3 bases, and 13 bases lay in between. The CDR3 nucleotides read TGCGCCAGCAGCCAAGGACCGAGCGGAATCTACGAGCAGTACTTC. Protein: CASSQGPSGIYEQYF.